The present TCR beta chain was sequenced within a study of beta chain features in type 1 diabetes. Study-wide results and caveats: Patients with type 1 diabetes carried fewer insertions and had more deletions at their VDJ junctions. TCRB CDR3 length was moderately but significantly reduced in all four CD4+ subsets of Type 1 diabetes patients.

Notes on this clone: Its target is unknown.

Trimming cost V 2 bases and J 4 bases, with 21 bases left between them. Germline CDR1 SGDLS, CDR2 YYNGEE. This CDR3 region has 17 residues. The entirety of the isolated RNA underwent reverse transcription, so expressed TCRB transcripts were sequenced. Method: immunoSEQ multiplex PCR; TCRdb's copy keeps in-frame clones and lacks some. The sample yields approximately 250,000 clones, roughly a quarter seen once. Sequences were obtained from naive CD4+ T cells from blood. The TCR was taken from a woman between 25 and 40 years old with type 1 diabetes. The V and J genes are TRBV9 and TRBJ1-2, with D possibly being TRBD1 (6 bases). CDR3 DNA sequence: TGTGCCAGCAGCGTGGGCAGGGGCTCACCCCTTCCCTATGGCTACACCTTC. It translates to CASSVGRGSPLPYGYTF.